These 20 T cell receptor beta chains came from one sample sequenced in a study of blood T cell repertoires in COVID-19. Libraries were prepared by immunoSEQ multiplex PCR; TCRdb keeps only in-frame clonotypes and omits some of them. The sample carries around 160,000 clones, 86% recorded once. The sample was peripheral blood. The origin of the receptors is a man between 18 and 29 years old with acute or convalescent COVID-19.

This rearrangement joins TRBV18 to TRBJ1-5; D unclear. The V end was cut by 3 bases, the J end by 6 bases, with 9 bases between. Germline assignment: CDR1 KGHSH and CDR2 LQKENI. This CDR3 has 13 residues. Here the CDR3 reads CASSPGVGQPQHF. The CDR3 DNA reads TGTGCCAGCTCACCCGGGGTAGGTCAGCCCCAGCATTTT.

This chain connects TRBV7-2 to TRBJ2-5; D is possibly TRBD2 (5 bases). This CDR3 has 16 amino acids. The V end was cut by 1 base, the J end by 1 base, with 13 bases between. From germline, CDR1 is SGHTA and CDR2 FQGNSA. Written as DNA, the CDR3 is TGTGCCAGCAGCTTAGTACCTAGCATGGGCCAAGAGACCCAGTACTTC. Protein sequence: CASSLVPSMGQETQYF.

The chain uses TRBV30 and TRBJ1-5; the D is unclear. CDR3 length: 16 amino acids. The ends were cut back, 1 base at V and 5 bases at J, with 18 bases in the middle. Germline loops: CDR1 GTSNPN, CDR2 SVGIG (reference sequence). The CDR3 DNA reads as TGTGCCTGGAGTGCCCCTCGGAGTGCCGGGGATCAGCCCCAGCATTTT. As protein: CAWSAPRSAGDQPQHF.

The rearrangement uses TRBV5-1 and TRBJ1-2, with unresolved D. Germline V CDR1 and CDR2: SGHRS, YFSETQ. CDR3 length equals 14 residues. Deletions cut 1 base from V and 2 bases from J, with 9 bases between. CDR3 sequence: CASSLSFRNYGYTF. In DNA, the CDR3 is TGCGCCAGCAGCTTGTCTTTCAGGAACTATGGCTACACCTTC.

This rearrangement joins TRBV3-1 (or the pseudogene TRBV3-2) to TRBJ1-2; TRBD1 aligns across 8 bases. V was clipped by 1 base and J by 6 bases; unmatched bases: 10. The V gene's germline CDR1 is LGHDT and CDR2 YNNKEL (reference sequence). CDR3 length: 16 amino acids. The CDR3 sequence is CASSQGVSRGPHGYTF. For the CDR3, the DNA is TGTGCCAGCAGCCAAGGAGTGTCCAGGGGGCCTCATGGCTACACCTTC.

This chain uses TRBV5-6 with TRBJ1-1; TRBD1 might be the D (5 bases). The CDR3 sequence is 14 residues long. V was pared by 2 bases and J by 4 bases, with 12 bases between. Per the germline V gene, CDR1 is SGHDT and CDR2 is YYEEEE. The CDR3 protein is CASSFSRVTTEAFF. In nucleotides, the CDR3 is TGTGCCAGCAGCTTCTCCAGGGTTACCACTGAAGCTTTCTTT.

The V call is TRBV6-5, the J call TRBJ2-1; 11 bases are shared with TRBD1. CDR1 and CDR2 (germline): MNHEY, SVGAGI. V was clipped by 6 bases and J by 12 bases; unmatched bases: 4. This CDR3 is built from 12 residues. In nucleotides, the CDR3 is TGTGCCAGCAGGGACAGGGGGCGTCGGCAGTTCTTC. Translated, it gives CASRDRGRRQFF.

The gene calls are TRBV21-1 and TRBJ2-5; the DNA was not compared with TRBD2, the D call given in the table. TRBV21-1 is designated a pseudogene. CDR3 length: 16 amino acids. Written as DNA, the CDR3 is TGTGCCAGCAGTCCTTCCGGGACTAGCGGTCAAGAGACCCAGTACTTC. Amino acid sequence: CASSPSGTSGQETQYF.

This clone showed up just once. The chain joins TRBV10-3 to TRBJ1-1; D gene ambiguous. CDR3 length: 14 amino acids. Trimming left V 0 bases short and J 3 bases short, with 8 bases between. Looked up from germline, CDR1 is ENHRY and CDR2 is SYGVKD. The CDR3 nucleotides read TGTGCCATCAGTGAGTCGGTGGGCGACACTGAAGCTTTCTTT. Protein: CAISESVGDTEAFF.

This clone is a singleton in its sample. The chain has TRBV9 and TRBJ1-3; D unclear. Per the germline V gene, CDR1 is SGDLS and CDR2 is YYNGEE. V dropped 5 bases and J dropped 0 bases, with 12 bases sitting between them. This CDR3 is built from 15 residues. CDR3 bases: TGTGCCAGCAGTAGAGGCGGAGACTCTGGAAACACCATATATTTT. It encodes CASSRGGDSGNTIYF.

The chain combines TRBV9 with TRBJ2-1; D is perhaps TRBD2 (6 bases). Germline loops: CDR1 SGDLS, CDR2 YYNGEE. The CDR3 is made up of 15 amino acids. The V and J ends lost 0 bases and 5 bases respectively, with 12 bases between them. This chain's CDR3 is CASSVGGGRNNEQFF. The CDR3 DNA is TGTGCCAGCAGCGTAGGAGGAGGGAGAAACAATGAGCAGTTCTTC.

This clone has just a few counts. This chain connects TRBV18 to TRBJ1-2; a weak D match, TRBD1 (6 bases). The germline V gene has CDR1 KGHSH and CDR2 LQKENI. The germline V and J ends were trimmed by 3 bases and 4 bases, with 9 bases remaining between them. The CDR3 covers 13 residues. The CDR3 loop reads CASSPTGSYGYTF. CDR3 nucleotides: TGTGCCAGCTCACCTACAGGGAGCTATGGCTACACCTTC.

The gene calls are TRBV5-1 and TRBJ2-1; 9 positions agree with TRBD1. Germline CDR1 and CDR2: SGHRS and YFSETQ. The CDR3 consists of 16 residues. V trimming: 0 bases; J trimming: 8 bases; junction bases outside the gene matches: 9. The CDR3 is CASSLGLGTGFDEQFF. CDR3 bases: TGCGCCAGCAGCTTGGGATTAGGGACAGGGTTCGATGAGCAGTTCTTC.

The chain links TRBV25-1 to TRBJ2-2; D possibly corresponds to TRBD2 (6 bases). The CDR3 has 16 residues. Trimming cost V 3 bases and J 4 bases, with 15 bases left between them. Germline assignment: CDR1 MGHDK and CDR2 SYGVNS. The CDR3 bases are TGTGCCAGCAGTGATCCGGGACTGCCGGGCACCGGGGAGCTGTTTTTT. It yields the protein CASSDPGLPGTGELFF.

The rearrangement uses TRBV4-2 and TRBJ2-2; D is possibly TRBD1 (5 bases). From germline, CDR1 is LGHNA and CDR2 YNFKEQ. This CDR3 contains 13 residues. Trimming took 2 bases from V and 7 from J, leaving 8 bases between them. The CDR3 region is CASSQRTYGELFF. In DNA form, the CDR3 reads TGTGCCAGCAGCCAACGGACATACGGGGAGCTGTTTTTT.

The chain joins TRBV19 to TRBJ1-2; 8 bases map to TRBD1. Germline CDR1 LNHDA, CDR2 SQIVND (reference sequence). The CDR3 extends over 15 amino acids. Trimming at V came to 5 bases and at J to 4 bases, leaving 9 bases not matched to a gene. DNA of the CDR3: TGTGCCAGTAGTCCGGACAGGGTCTCGGCCTATGGCTACACCTTC. It translates to CASSPDRVSAYGYTF. Full variable domain (missing parts from reference TRBV19 and TRBJ1-2): DGGITQSPKYLFRKEGQNVTLSCEQNLNHDAMYWYRQDPGQGLRLIYYSQIVNDFQKGDIAEGYSVSREKKESFPLTVTSAQKNPTAFYLCASSPDRVSAYGYTFGSGTRLTVV.

This chain links TRBV5-6 with TRBJ1-1; no clear D. The length of the CDR3 is 12 residues. Germline V gives CDR1 SGHDT, CDR2 YYEEEE. The V and J ends lost 1 base and 3 bases respectively, with 4 bases between them. The CDR3 loop reads CASSLSDTEAFF. Here the CDR3 DNA reads TGTGCCAGCAGCTTGTCTGACACTGAAGCTTTCTTT.

The genes are TRBV7-9 and TRBJ2-1, with D perhaps matching TRBD1 (6 bases). The CDR3 has 11 residues. The V and J ends lost 6 bases and 12 bases respectively, with 12 bases between them. Germline loops: CDR1 SEHNR, CDR2 FQNEAQ (reference sequence). The CDR3 DNA reads as TGTGCCAGCAGTTCAGGGGTGGGGCAGTTCTTC. Encoded protein: CASSSGVGQFF.

This clone was picked up one time. J is TRBJ2-2 and V is TRBV2, with 7 bases lining up with TRBD1. CDR3 size: 16 residues. The V segment lost 2 bases and the J segment 1 base; nucleotides outside the gene matches: 4. Per germline, CDR1 SNHLY and CDR2 FYNNEI. The CDR3 loop is CASSEWSGGNTGELFF. For the CDR3, the DNA is TGTGCCAGCAGTGAATGGTCAGGGGGGAACACCGGGGAGCTGTTTTTT.

This chain links TRBV2 with TRBJ2-1; 8 bases are shared with TRBD1. V trimming: 5 bases; J trimming: 5 bases; junction bases outside the gene matches: 8. Germline CDR1 reads SNHLY; CDR2 reads FYNNEI. This CDR3 is 15 amino acids long. CDR3 in amino acids: CASSPRTGLNNEQFF. Written as DNA, the CDR3 is TGTGCCAGCAGTCCGAGGACAGGGTTGAACAATGAGCAGTTCTTC.